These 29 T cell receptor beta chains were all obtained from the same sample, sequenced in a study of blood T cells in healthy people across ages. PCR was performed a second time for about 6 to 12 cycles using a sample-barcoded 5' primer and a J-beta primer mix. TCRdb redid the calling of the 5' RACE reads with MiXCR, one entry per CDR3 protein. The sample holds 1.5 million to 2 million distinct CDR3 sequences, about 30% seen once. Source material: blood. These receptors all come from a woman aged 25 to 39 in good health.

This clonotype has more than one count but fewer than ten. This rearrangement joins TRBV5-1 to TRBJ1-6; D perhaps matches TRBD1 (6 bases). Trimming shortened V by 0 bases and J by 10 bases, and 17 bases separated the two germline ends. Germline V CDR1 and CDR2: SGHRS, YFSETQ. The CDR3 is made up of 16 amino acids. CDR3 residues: CASSLAMRGMGSPLHF. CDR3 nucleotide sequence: TGCGCCAGCAGCTTGGCCATGAGGGGGATGGGATCACCCCTCCACTTT.

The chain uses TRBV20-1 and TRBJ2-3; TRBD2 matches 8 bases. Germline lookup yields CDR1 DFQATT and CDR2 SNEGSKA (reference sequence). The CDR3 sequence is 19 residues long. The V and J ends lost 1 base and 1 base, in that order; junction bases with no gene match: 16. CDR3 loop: CSARAPAGTRLPRTDTQYF. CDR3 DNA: TGCAGTGCTAGAGCTCCCGCCGGGACTAGGTTGCCCCGCACAGATACGCAGTATTTT.

The CDR3, as DNA: TGTGCCAGCAGTCCCCTTACAGGGGGCAATGTAGTCGGCTACACCTTC. Translated: CASSPLTGGNVVGYTF. The chain combines TRBV28 with TRBJ1-2; 9 bases match TRBD1. The CDR3 is 16 residues long. In germline, CDR1 is MDHEN, CDR2 SYDVKM. With 5 bases clipped from V and 8 bases from J, the junction kept 15 bases outside the gene matches.

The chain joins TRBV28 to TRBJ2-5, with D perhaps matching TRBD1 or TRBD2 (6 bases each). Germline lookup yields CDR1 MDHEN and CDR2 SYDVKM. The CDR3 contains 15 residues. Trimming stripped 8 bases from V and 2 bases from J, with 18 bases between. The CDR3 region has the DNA TGTGCCAGCTCTCGAGGGGGGTCAGGGCAAGAGACCCAGTACTTC. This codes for CASSRGGSGQETQYF.

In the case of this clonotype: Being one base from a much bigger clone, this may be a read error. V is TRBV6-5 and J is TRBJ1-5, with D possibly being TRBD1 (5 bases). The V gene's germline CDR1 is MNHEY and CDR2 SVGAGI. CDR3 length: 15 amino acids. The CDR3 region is CASSSGTAYNRPQHF. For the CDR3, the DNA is TGTGCCAGCAGCTCAGGGACGGCTTACAATCGGCCCCAGCATTTT.

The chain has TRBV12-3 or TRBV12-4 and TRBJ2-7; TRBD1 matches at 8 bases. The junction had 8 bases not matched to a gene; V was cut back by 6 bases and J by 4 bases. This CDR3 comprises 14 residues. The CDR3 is CASSRQGRSYEQYF. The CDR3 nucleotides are TGTGCCAGCAGCCGACAGGGGCGGTCTTACGAGCAGTACTTC.

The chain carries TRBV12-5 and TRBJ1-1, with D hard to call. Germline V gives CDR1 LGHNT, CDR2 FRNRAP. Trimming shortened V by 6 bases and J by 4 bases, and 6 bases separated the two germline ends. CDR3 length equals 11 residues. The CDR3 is CASGLSTEAFF. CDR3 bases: TGTGCTAGTGGATTGAGCACTGAAGCTTTCTTT.

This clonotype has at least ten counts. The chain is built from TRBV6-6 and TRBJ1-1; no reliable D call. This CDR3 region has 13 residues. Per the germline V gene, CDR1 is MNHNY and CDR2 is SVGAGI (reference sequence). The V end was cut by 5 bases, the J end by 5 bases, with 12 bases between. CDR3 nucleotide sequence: TGTGCCAGCAGTCCTCTTGTACGGACTGAAGCTTTCTTT. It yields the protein CASSPLVRTEAFF.

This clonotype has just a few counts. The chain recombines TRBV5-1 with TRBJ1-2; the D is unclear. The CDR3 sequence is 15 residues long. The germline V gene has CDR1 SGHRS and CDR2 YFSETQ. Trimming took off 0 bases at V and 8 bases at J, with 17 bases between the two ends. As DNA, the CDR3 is TGCGCCAGCAGCTTGGTAGCAGGCAGCCGTAAAGGCTACACCTTC. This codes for CASSLVAGSRKGYTF.

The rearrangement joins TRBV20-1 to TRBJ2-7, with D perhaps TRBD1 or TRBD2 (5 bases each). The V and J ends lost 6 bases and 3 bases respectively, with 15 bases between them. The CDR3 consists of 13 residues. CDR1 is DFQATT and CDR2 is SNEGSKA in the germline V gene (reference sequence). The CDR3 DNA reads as TGCAGTGCGAGGGGATGGGTTTTCTACGAGCAGTACTTC. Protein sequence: CSARGWVFYEQYF.

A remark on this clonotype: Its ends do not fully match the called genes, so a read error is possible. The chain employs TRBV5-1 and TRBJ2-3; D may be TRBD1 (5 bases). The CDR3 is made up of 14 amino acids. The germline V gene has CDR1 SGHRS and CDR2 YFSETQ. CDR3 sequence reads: CASSLGGRRDAQYF. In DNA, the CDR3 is TGCGCCAGCAGCTTGGGGGGCAGGAGAGATGCGCAGTATTTT.

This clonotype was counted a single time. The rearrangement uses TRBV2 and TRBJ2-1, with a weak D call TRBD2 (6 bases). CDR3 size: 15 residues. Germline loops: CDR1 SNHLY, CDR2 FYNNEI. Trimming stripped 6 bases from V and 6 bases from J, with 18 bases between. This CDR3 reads CASRGLETSGNEQFF. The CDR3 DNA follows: TGTGCCAGCAGGGGACTGGAGACCTCTGGCAATGAGCAGTTCTTC.

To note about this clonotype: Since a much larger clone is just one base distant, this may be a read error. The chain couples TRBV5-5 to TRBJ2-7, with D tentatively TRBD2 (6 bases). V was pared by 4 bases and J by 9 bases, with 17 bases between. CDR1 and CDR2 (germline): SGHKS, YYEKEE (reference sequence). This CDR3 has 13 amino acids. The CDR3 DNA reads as TGTGCCAGCAGCCAGGACGGGAGCGGGCTGCAGTACTTC. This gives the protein CASSQDGSGLQYF.

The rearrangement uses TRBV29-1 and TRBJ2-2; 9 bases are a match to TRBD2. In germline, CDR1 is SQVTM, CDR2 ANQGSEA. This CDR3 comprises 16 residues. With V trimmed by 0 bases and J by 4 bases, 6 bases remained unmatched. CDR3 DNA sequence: TGCAGCGTTGAAGAGAAGCGGGGGGAACTCACCGGGGAGCTGTTTTTT. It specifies CSVEEKRGELTGELFF.

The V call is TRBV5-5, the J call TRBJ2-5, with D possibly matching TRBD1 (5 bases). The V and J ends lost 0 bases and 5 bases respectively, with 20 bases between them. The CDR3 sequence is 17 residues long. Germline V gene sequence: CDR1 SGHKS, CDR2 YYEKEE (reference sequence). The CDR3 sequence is CASSLAMLGHPGETQYF. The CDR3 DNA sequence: TGTGCCAGCAGCTTGGCTATGCTAGGACACCCAGGCGAGACCCAGTACTTC. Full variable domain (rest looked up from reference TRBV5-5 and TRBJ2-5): DAGVTQSPTHLIKTRGQQVTLRCSPISGHKSVSWYQQVLGQGPQFIFQYYEKEERGRGNFPDRFSARQFPNYSSELNVNALLLGDSALYLCASSLAMLGHPGETQYFGPGTRLLVL.

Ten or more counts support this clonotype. CDR3 sequence: CASSVDWRTPNYGYTF. The CDR3 DNA follows: TGTGCCAGCAGCGTAGATTGGCGAACGCCCAACTATGGCTACACCTTC. The V call is TRBV9, the J call TRBJ1-2; D not certain. The V gene lost 0 bases and the J gene lost 2 bases, with 14 bases spanning the gap. The CDR3 covers 16 residues. Germline V gene sequence: CDR1 SGDLS, CDR2 YYNGEE.

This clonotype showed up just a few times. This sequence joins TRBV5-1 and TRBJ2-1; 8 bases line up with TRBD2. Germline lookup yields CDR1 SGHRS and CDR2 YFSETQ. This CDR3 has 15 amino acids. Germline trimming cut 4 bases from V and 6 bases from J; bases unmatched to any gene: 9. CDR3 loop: CASSRGAGEVNEQFF. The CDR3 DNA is TGCGCCAGCAGCCGAGGAGCGGGAGAGGTCAATGAGCAGTTCTTC.

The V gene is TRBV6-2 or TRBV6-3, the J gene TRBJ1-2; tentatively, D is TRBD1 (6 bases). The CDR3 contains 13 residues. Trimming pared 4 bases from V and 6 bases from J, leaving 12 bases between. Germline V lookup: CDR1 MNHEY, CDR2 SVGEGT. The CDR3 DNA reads TGTGCCAGCAGTTCGGACAGTTCAGATGGCTACACCTTC. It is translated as CASSSDSSDGYTF.

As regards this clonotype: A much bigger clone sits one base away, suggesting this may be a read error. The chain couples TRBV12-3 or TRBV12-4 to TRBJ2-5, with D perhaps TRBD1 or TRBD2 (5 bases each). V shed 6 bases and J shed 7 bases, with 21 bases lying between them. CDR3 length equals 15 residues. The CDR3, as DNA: TGTGCCAGCAGCAGATACAGGTCGGGGAAAGGGACCCAGTACTTC. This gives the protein CASSRYRSGKGTQYF.

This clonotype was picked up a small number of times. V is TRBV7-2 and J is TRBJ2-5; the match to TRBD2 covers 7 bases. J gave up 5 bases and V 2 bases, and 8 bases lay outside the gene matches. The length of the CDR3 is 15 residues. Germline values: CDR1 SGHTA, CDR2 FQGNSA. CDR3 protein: CASSLLGEGWETQYF. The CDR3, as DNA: TGTGCCAGCAGCTTATTAGGGGAGGGCTGGGAGACCCAGTACTTC. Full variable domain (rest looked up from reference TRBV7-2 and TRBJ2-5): GAGVSQSPSNKVTEKGKDVELRCDPISGHTALYWYRQSLGQGLEFLIYFQGNSAPDKSGLPSDRFSAERTGGSVSTLTIQRTQQEDSAVYLCASSLLGEGWETQYFGPGTRLLVL.

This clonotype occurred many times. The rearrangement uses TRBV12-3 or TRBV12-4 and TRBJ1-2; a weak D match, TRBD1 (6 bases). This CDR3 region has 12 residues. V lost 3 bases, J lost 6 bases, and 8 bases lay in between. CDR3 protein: CASSFGQHGYTF. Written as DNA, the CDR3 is TGTGCCAGCAGTTTCGGACAGCATGGCTACACCTTC.

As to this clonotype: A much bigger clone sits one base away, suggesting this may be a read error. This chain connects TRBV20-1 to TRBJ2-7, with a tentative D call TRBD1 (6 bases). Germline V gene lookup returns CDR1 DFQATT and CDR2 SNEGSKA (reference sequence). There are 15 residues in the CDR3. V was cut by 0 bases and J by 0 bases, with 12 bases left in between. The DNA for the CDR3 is TGCAGTGCTAGAGAGCAGGGGCTCAGCTCCTACGAGCAGTACTTC. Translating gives CSAREQGLSSYEQYF.

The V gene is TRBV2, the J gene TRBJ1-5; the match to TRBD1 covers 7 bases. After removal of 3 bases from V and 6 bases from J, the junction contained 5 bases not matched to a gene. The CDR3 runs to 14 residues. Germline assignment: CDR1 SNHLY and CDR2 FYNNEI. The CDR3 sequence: CASSEGAGGQPQHF. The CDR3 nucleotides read TGTGCCAGCAGTGAGGGGGCAGGGGGTCAGCCCCAGCATTTT.

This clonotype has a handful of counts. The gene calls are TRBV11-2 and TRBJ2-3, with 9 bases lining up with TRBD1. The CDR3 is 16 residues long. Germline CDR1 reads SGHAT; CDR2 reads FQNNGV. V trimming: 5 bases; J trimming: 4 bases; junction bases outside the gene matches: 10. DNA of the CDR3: TGTGCCAGCAGCCCACTTTGGGACAGGGTAGCAGATACGCAGTATTTT. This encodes CASSPLWDRVADTQYF.

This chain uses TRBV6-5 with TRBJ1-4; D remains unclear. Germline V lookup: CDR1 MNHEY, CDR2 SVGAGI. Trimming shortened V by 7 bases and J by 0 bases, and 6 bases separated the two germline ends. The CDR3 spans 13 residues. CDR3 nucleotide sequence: TGTGCCAGCAAGGGAACAACTAATGAAAAACTGTTTTTT. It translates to CASKGTTNEKLFF.

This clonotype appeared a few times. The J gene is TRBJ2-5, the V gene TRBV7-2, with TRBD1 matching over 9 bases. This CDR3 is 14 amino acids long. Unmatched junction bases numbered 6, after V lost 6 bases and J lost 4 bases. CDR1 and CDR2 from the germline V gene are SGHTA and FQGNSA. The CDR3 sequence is CASSTGGARETQYF. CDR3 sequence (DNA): TGTGCCAGCAGTACAGGGGGCGCGAGAGAGACCCAGTACTTC.

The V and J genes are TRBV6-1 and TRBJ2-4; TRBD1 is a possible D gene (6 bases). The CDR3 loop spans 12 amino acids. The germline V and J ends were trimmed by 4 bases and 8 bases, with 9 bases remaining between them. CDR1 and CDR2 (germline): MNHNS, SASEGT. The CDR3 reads CASSVEGDIQYF. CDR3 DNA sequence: TGTGCCAGCAGTGTCGAGGGGGACATTCAGTACTTC.

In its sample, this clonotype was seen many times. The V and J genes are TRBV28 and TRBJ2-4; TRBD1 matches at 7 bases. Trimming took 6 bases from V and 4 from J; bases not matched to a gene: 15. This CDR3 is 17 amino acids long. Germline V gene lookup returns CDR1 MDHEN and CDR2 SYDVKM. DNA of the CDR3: TGTGCCAGCAGCCATACCTTGACCGGGACAGAGAAAAACATTCAGTACTTC. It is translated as CASSHTLTGTEKNIQYF.

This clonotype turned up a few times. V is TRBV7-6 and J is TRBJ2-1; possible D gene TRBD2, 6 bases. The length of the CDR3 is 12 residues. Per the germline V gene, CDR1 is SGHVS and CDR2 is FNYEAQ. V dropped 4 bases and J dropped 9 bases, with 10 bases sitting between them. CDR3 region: CASSWRGGEQFF. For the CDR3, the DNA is TGTGCCAGCAGCTGGAGGGGAGGTGAGCAGTTCTTC.